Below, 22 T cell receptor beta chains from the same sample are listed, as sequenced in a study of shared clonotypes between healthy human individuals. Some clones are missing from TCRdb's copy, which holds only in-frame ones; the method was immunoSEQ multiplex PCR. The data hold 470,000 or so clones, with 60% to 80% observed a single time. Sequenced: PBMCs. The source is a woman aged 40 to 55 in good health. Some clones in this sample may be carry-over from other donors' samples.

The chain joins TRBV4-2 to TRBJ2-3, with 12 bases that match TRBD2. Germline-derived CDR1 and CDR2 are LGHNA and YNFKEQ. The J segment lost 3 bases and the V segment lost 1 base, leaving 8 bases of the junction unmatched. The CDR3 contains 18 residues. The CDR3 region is CASSQVSTSGSGTDTQYF. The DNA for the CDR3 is TGTGCCAGCAGCCAAGTATCGACTAGCGGGAGTGGGACAGATACGCAGTATTTT.

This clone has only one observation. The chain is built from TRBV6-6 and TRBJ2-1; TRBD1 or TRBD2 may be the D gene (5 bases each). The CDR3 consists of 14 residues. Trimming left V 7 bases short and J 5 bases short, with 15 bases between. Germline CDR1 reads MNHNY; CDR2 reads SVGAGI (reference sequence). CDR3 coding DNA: TGTGCCAGCAATAGGCCGGGACGAAACAATGAGCAGTTCTTC. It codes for CASNRPGRNNEQFF.

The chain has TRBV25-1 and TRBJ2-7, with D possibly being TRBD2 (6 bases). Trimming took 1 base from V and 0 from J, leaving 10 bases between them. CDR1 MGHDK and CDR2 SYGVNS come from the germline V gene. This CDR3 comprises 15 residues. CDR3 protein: CASSELDGSSYEQYF. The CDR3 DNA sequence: TGTGCCAGCAGTGAATTGGACGGGAGCTCCTACGAGCAGTACTTC.

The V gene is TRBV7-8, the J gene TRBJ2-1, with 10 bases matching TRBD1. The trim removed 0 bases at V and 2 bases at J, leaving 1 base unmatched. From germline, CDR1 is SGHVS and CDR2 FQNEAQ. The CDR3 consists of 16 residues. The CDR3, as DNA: TGTGCCAGCAGCTTAGCGACAGGGGGCGCCTACAATGAGCAGTTCTTC. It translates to CASSLATGGAYNEQFF.

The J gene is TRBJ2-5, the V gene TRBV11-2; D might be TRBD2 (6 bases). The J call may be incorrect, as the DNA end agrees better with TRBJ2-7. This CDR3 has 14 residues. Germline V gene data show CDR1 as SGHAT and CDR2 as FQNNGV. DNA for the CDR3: TGTGCCAGCAGCTTAGGACGGGAGCTTTACGAGCAGTACTTC. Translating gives CASSLGRELYEQYF.

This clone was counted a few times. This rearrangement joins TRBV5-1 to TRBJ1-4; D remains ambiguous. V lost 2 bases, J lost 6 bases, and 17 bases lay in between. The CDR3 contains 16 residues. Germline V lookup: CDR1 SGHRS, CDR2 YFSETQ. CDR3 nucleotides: TGCGCCAGCAGCTTAGGCGCCATGGCGAGGGATGAAAAACTGTTTTTT. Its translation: CASSLGAMARDEKLFF.

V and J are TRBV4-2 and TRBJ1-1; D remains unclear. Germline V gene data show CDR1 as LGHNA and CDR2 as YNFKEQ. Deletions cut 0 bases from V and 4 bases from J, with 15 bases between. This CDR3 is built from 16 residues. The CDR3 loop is CASSQDVGGWGTEAFF. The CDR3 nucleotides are TGTGCCAGCAGCCAAGATGTCGGAGGTTGGGGCACTGAAGCTTTCTTT.

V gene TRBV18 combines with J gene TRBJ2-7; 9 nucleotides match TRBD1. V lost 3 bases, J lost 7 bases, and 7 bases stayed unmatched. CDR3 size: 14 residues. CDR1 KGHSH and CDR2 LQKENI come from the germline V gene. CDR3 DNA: TGTGCCAGCTCACCGACAGGGGGGGATCAGGAGCAGTACTTC. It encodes CASSPTGGDQEQYF.

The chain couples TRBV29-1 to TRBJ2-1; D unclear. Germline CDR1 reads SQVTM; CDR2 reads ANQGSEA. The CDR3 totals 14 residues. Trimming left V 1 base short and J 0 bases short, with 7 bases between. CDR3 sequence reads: CSVEGGSSYNEQFF. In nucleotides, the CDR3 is TGCAGCGTTGAAGGGGGTAGCTCCTACAATGAGCAGTTCTTC.

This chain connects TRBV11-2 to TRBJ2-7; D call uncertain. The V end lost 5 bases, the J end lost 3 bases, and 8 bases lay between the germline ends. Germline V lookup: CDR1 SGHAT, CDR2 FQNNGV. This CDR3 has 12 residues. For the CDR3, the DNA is TGTGCCAGCAGCCGCCTGATCTACGAGCAGTACTTC. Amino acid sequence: CASSRLIYEQYF.

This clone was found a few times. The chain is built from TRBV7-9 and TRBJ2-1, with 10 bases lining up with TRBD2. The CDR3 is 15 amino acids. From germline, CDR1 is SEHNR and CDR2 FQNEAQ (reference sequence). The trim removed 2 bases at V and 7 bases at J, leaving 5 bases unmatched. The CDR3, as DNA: TGTGCCAGCAGCTTACTAGCGGGAGTAGTAAATGAGCAGTTCTTC. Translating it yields CASSLLAGVVNEQFF.

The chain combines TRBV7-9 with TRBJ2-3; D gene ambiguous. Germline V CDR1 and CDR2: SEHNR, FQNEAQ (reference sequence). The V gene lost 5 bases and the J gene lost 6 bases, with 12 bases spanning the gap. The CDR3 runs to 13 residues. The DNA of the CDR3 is TGTGCCAGCAGCCCAAACTATCGCGATACGCAGTATTTT. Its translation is CASSPNYRDTQYF.

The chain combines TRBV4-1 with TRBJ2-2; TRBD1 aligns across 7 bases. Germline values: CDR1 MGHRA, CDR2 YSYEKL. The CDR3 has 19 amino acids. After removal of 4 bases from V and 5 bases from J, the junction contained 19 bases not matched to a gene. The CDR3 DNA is TGCGCCAGCAGCCCCAAGACGAGGGGTGGGACAGAGCAAACCGGGGAGCTGTTTTTT. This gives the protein CASSPKTRGGTEQTGELFF.

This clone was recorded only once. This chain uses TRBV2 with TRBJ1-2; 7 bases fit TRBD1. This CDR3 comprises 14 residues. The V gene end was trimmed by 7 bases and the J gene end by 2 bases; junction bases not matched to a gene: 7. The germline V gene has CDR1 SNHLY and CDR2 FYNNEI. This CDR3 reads CASTRDRINYGYTF. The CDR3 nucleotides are TGTGCCAGCACCAGGGACAGAATCAACTATGGCTACACCTTC.

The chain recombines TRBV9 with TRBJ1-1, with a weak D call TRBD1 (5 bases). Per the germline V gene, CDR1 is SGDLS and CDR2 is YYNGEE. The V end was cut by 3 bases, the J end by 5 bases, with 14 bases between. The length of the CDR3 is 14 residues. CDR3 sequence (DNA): TGTGCCAGCAGCGCCAACATGGGGGGGACTGAAGCTTTCTTT. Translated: CASSANMGGTEAFF.

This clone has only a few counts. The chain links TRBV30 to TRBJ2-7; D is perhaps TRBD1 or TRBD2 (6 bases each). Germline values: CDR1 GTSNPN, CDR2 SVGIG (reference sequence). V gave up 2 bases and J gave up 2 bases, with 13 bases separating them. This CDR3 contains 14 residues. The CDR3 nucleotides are TGTGCCTGGAGTAGGGGGGCAGGAGCCTACGAGCAGTACTTC. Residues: CAWSRGAGAYEQYF.

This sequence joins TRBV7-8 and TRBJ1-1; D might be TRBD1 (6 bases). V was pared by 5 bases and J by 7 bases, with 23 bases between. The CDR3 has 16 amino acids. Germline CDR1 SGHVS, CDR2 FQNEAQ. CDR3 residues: CASSPRGGPHLNEAFF. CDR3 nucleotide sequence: TGTGCCAGCAGCCCCCGCGGGGGCCCTCACCTCAATGAAGCTTTCTTT.

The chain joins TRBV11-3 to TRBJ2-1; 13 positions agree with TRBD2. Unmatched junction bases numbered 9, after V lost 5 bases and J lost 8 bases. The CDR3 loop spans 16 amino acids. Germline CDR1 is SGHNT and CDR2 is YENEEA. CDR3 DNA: TGTGCCAGCAGCCCAAGGACTAGCGGGAGTGGGGATGAGCAGTTCTTC. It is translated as CASSPRTSGSGDEQFF.

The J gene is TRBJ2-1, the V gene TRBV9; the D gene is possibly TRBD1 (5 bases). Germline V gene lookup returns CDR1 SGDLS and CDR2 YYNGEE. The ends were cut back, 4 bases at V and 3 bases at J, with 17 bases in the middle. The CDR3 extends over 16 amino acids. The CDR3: CASSFRGSENYNEQFF. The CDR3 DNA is TGTGCCAGCAGCTTTAGGGGCAGCGAAAACTACAATGAGCAGTTCTTC.

CDR3 bases: TGTGCCAGCTCATGGACAGGAAGCACAGATACGCAGTATTTT. Amino acids: CASSWTGSTDTQYF. The rearrangement uses TRBV18 and TRBJ2-3; TRBD1 matches at 7 bases. The CDR3 is 14 amino acids. J was trimmed by 0 bases and V by 5 bases; bases with no gene match: 2. The germline gives CDR1 KGHSH, CDR2 LQKENI. Combining the CDR3 with reference TRBV18 and TRBJ2-3 gives the whole variable domain NAGVMQNPRHLVRRRGQEARLRCSPMKGHSHVYWYRQLPEEGLKFMVYLQKENIIDESGMPKERFSAEFPKEGPSILRIQQVVRGDSAAYFCASSWTGSTDTQYFGPGTRLTVL.

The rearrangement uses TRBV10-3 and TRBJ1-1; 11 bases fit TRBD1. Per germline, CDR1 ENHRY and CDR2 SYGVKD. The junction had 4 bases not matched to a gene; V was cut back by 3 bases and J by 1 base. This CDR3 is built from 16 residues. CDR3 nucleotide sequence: TGTGCCATCAGTGATTGGACAGGGGGCCGGAACACTGAAGCTTTCTTT. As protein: CAISDWTGGRNTEAFF.

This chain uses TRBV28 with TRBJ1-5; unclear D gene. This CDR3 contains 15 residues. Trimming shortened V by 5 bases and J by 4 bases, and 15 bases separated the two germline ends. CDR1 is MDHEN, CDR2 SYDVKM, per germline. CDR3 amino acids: CASSARIGPNQPQHF. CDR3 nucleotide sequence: TGTGCCAGCAGTGCCCGCATTGGACCGAATCAGCCCCAGCATTTT.